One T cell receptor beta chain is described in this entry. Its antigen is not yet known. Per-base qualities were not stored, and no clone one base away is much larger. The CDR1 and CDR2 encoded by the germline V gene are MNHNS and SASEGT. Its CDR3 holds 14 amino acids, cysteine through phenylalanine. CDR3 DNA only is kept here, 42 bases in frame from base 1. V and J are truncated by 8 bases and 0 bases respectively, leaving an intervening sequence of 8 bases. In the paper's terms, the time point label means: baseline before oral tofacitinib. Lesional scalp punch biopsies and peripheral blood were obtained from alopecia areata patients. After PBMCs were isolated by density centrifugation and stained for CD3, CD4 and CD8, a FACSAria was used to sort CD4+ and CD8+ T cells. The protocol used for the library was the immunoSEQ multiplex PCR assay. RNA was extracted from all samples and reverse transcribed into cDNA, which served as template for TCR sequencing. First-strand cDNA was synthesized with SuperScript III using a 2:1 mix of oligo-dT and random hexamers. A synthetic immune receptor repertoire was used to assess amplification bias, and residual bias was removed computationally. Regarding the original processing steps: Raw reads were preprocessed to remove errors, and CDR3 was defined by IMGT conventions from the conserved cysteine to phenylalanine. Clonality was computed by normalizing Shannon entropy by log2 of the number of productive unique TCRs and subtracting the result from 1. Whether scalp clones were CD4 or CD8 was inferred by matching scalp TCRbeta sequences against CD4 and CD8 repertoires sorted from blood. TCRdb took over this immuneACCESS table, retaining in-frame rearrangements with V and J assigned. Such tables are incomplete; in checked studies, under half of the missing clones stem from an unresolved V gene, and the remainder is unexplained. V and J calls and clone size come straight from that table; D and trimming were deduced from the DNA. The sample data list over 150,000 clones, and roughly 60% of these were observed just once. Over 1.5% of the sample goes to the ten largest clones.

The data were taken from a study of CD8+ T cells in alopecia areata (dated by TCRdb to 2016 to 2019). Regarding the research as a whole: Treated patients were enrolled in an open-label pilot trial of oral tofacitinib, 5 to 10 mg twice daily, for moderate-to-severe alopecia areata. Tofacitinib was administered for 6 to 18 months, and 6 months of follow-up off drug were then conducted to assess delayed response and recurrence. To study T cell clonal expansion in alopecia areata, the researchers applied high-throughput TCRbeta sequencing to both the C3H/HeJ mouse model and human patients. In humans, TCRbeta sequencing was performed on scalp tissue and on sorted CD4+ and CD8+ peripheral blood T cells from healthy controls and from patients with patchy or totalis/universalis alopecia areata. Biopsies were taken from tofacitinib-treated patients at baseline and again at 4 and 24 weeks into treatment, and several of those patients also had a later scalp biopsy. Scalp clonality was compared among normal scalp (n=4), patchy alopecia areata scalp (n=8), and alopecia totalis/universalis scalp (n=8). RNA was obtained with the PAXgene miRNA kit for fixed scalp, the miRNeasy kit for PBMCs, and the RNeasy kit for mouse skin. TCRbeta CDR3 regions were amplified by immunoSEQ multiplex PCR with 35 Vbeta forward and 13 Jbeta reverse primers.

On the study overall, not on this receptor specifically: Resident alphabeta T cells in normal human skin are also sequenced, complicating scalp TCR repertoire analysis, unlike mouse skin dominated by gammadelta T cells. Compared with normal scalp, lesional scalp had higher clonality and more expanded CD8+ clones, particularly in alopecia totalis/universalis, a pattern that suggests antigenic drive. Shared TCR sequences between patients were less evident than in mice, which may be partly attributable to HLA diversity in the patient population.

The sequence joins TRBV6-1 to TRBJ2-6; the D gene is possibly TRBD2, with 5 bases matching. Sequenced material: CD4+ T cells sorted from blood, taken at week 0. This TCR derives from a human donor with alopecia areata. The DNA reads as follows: TGTGCCAGCGTAGGACTCTCTGGGGCCAACGTCCTGACTTTC. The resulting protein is CASVGLSGANVLTF.